The 21 T cell receptor beta chains below all came from one sample that was sequenced in a study of blood T cell repertoires in COVID-19. Generated by immunoSEQ multiplex PCR, the TCRdb table keeps only in-frame clones and is missing some. The sample carries more than 300,000 clones, around 83% recorded once. Material for sequencing was peripheral blood. All receptors derive from a woman in her fifties or sixties with acute or convalescent COVID-19.

This rearrangement joins TRBV9 to TRBJ2-2, with D maybe TRBD2 (6 bases). Trimming took 2 bases from V and 7 from J, leaving 21 bases between them. CDR1 SGDLS and CDR2 YYNGEE come from the germline V gene. The CDR3 consists of 17 residues. The CDR3 sequence: CASSVTVGGYADGELFF. The CDR3 DNA reads as TGTGCCAGCAGCGTTACCGTGGGGGGATACGCGGACGGGGAGCTGTTTTTT.

The chain employs TRBV5-4 and TRBJ1-1, with D perhaps matching TRBD1 (6 bases). V gave up 0 bases and J gave up 5 bases, with 8 bases separating them. The germline gives CDR1 SGHNT, CDR2 YYREEE (reference sequence). The CDR3 is 13 residues long. In DNA, the CDR3 is TGTGCCAGCAGCTTGGGACAGGTGACTGAAGCTTTCTTT. This codes for CASSLGQVTEAFF. The whole variable domain, filled in from reference TRBV5-4 and TRBJ1-1, reads ETGVTQSPTHLIKTRGQQVTLRCSSQSGHNTVSWYQQALGQGPQFIFQYYREEENGRGNFPPRFSGLQFPNYSSELNVNALELDDSALYLCASSLGQVTEAFFGQGTRLTVV.

The CDR3 spells CASSVGLSNTGELFF. CDR3 bases: TGTGCCAGCTCTGTTGGGCTATCTAACACCGGGGAGCTGTTTTTT. The chain joins TRBV18 to TRBJ2-2; the D is unclear. Trimming took off 6 bases at V and 2 bases at J, with 13 bases between the two ends. This CDR3 region has 15 residues. Germline V CDR1 and CDR2: KGHSH, LQKENI.

The CDR3 region is CASSGTSGNIYEQYF. In DNA form, the CDR3 reads TGTGCCAGCAGCGGGACTAGCGGAAATATCTACGAGCAGTACTTC. The rearrangement joins TRBV11-2 to TRBJ2-7, with 11 positions matching TRBD2. With 5 bases clipped from V and 3 bases from J, the junction kept 6 bases outside the gene matches. This CDR3 has 15 amino acids. Germline-derived CDR1 and CDR2 are SGHAT and FQNNGV.

The V gene is TRBV18, the J gene TRBJ1-5; D is unclear. The germline V gene encodes CDR1 KGHSH and CDR2 LQKENI. V was trimmed by 3 bases and J by 4 bases, leaving 7 bases between them. The CDR3 is 13 residues long. The CDR3 here is CASSPGRNQPQHF. The DNA for the CDR3 is TGTGCCAGCTCACCGGGCAGGAATCAGCCCCAGCATTTT.

This clone was counted a few times. The rearrangement joins TRBV10-3 to TRBJ2-7; 10 nucleotides line up with TRBD2. The CDR3 length is 16 residues. From germline, CDR1 is ENHRY and CDR2 SYGVKD. V lost 5 bases and J lost 0; bases outside the gene matches: 7. The CDR3 bases are TGTGCCATCAGTCCCGGGACTAGCGCTAGCTCCTACGAGCAGTACTTC. Its translation is CAISPGTSASSYEQYF.

The J gene is TRBJ2-3, the V gene TRBV2; 12 nucleotides agree with TRBD2. The CDR3 extends over 16 amino acids. Germline-derived CDR1 and CDR2 are SNHLY and FYNNEI. V lost 6 bases and J lost 5; bases outside the gene matches: 9. CDR3 protein: CASRIPGLAGLDTQYF. DNA for the CDR3: TGTGCCAGCAGAATCCCGGGACTAGCGGGTTTAGATACGCAGTATTTT.

CDR3 in DNA: TGTGCCAGCAGCCAAGAAGCTGGGCTCTACAATGAGCAGTTCTTC. Translated, it gives CASSQEAGLYNEQFF. This chain joins TRBV3-1 (or the pseudogene TRBV3-2) and TRBJ2-1; D remains unclear. CDR3 length: 15 amino acids. The germline V gene has CDR1 LGHDT and CDR2 YNNKEL (reference sequence). V lost 0 bases, J lost 3 bases, and 9 bases lay in between.

J is TRBJ2-3 and V is TRBV28; perhaps TRBD2 as D (6 bases). Germline loops: CDR1 MDHEN, CDR2 SYDVKM. This CDR3 has 14 residues. V lost 6 bases, J lost 4 bases, and 14 bases lay in between. In nucleotides, the CDR3 is TGTGCCAGCAGCTCCGGGGGTGGGGCAGATACGCAGTATTTT. Residues: CASSSGGGADTQYF.

This clone occurred once. This rearrangement joins TRBV7-2 to TRBJ2-1; TRBD1 is a possible D gene (6 bases). V was cut by 8 bases and J by 7 bases, with 24 bases left in between. CDR3 length: 16 residues. Germline V gene data show CDR1 as SGHTA and CDR2 as FQGNSA. The CDR3 coding sequence is TGTGCCAGCTTAAAGGTCCGTTTGGACAGCATTAATGAGCAGTTCTTC. Translated, it gives CASLKVRLDSINEQFF.

The rearrangement links TRBV5-1 to TRBJ1-1; maybe TRBD1 (5 bases). This CDR3 spans 16 amino acids. Germline CDR1 SGHRS, CDR2 YFSETQ. The V gene lost 7 bases and the J gene lost 0 bases, with 19 bases spanning the gap. This chain's CDR3 is CASFPGLTSLNTEAFF. In nucleotides, the CDR3 is TGCGCCAGCTTCCCGGGACTCACTTCCTTGAACACTGAAGCTTTCTTT.

This chain uses TRBV14 with TRBJ2-5; 7 positions agree with TRBD2. The ends lost 8 bases at V and 5 bases at J; junction bases unmatched: 8. CDR1 and CDR2 (germline): SGHDN, FVKESK. The CDR3 consists of 13 residues. CDR3 protein: CASGGGDGETQYF. The CDR3 nucleotides are TGTGCCAGCGGGGGAGGGGACGGTGAGACCCAGTACTTC.

The chain links TRBV18 to TRBJ1-1; possibly TRBD1 for D (6 bases). The CDR3 is 15 amino acids. The V and J ends lost 2 bases and 1 base respectively, with 11 bases between them. Germline V gives CDR1 KGHSH, CDR2 LQKENI. CDR3 sequence reads: CASSPRTAQNTEAFF. CDR3 in DNA: TGTGCCAGCTCACCAAGGACAGCACAGAACACTGAAGCTTTCTTT. The full variable domain, completed using reference TRBV18 and TRBJ1-1, is NAGVMQNPRHLVRRRGQEARLRCSPMKGHSHVYWYRQLPEEGLKFMVYLQKENIIDESGMPKERFSAEFPKEGPSILRIQQVVRGDSAAYFCASSPRTAQNTEAFFGQGTRLTVV.

This chain joins TRBV5-6 and TRBJ2-7; D is uncertain. Germline lookup yields CDR1 SGHDT and CDR2 YYEEEE. The length of the CDR3 is 13 residues. The V end was cut by 0 bases, the J end by 3 bases, with 7 bases between. CDR3 nucleotide sequence: TGTGCCAGCAGCTTGGGCGGATACTACGAGCAGTACGTC. This gives the protein CASSLGGYYEQYV.

A single count supports this clone. The chain links TRBV7-2 to TRBJ1-5; D uncertain. The V end was cut by 1 base, the J end by 1 base, with 17 bases between. CDR1 and CDR2 (germline): SGHTA, FQGNSA. The CDR3 length is 18 residues. CDR3 bases: TGTGCCAGCAGCTTAGAATTCGGGTATGCGGAAAGCAATCAGCCCCAGCATTTT. This gives the protein CASSLEFGYAESNQPQHF.

CDR3 sequence: CAILQDYNSPLHF. DNA of the CDR3: TGTGCCATCCTCCAGGATTATAATTCACCCCTCCACTTT. The genes are TRBV6-6 and TRBJ1-6; D unclear. V was cut by 10 bases and J by 4 bases, with 11 bases left in between. Germline V gives CDR1 MNHNY, CDR2 SVGAGI (reference sequence). CDR3 length: 13 amino acids.

This chain's CDR3 is CASSLRGYPDQPQHF. The DNA for the CDR3 is TGTGCCAGCAGCTTACGGGGGTATCCGGATCAGCCCCAGCATTTT. The chain joins TRBV7-8 to TRBJ1-5, with D tentatively TRBD1 (5 bases). The CDR3 is made up of 15 amino acids. From germline, CDR1 is SGHVS and CDR2 FQNEAQ. V lost 2 bases to trimming and J lost 5 bases, with 13 bases between them.

The chain uses TRBV9 and TRBJ2-1, with D maybe TRBD2 (5 bases). This CDR3 has 16 amino acids. Trimming removed 3 bases from V and 3 bases from J, with 16 bases in between. Germline-derived CDR1 and CDR2 are SGDLS and YYNGEE. The CDR3 region has the DNA TGTGCCAGCAGCGGAGGCGGAAGGACTGGCTACAATGAGCAGTTCTTC. Protein sequence: CASSGGGRTGYNEQFF.

The V call is TRBV11-2, the J call TRBJ2-5; weak D call: TRBD1 (6 bases). Deletions cut 4 bases from V and 5 bases from J, with 11 bases between. There are 13 residues in the CDR3. Germline V gene data show CDR1 as SGHAT and CDR2 as FQNNGV. The CDR3 loop reads CASSSGVWETQYF. CDR3 DNA sequence: TGTGCCAGCAGCTCAGGGGTTTGGGAGACCCAGTACTTC.

The chain has TRBV18 and TRBJ2-3, with 10 bases that match TRBD2. The CDR3 sequence is 16 residues long. The trim removed 5 bases at V and 5 bases at J, leaving 10 bases unmatched. Germline V gene lookup returns CDR1 KGHSH and CDR2 LQKENI. CDR3 residues: CASSAILAGDLDTQYF. CDR3 nucleotide sequence: TGTGCCAGCTCAGCAATTCTAGCGGGGGATTTAGATACGCAGTATTTT.

The chain carries TRBV9 and TRBJ2-4, with a tentative D call TRBD2 (7 bases). Trimming removed 0 bases at V and 5 bases at J, with 12 bases between. The germline V gene encodes CDR1 SGDLS and CDR2 YYNGEE. The CDR3 is 15 amino acids. The CDR3 coding sequence is TGTGCCAGCAGCGTAGCTGGGGGGGCCCAAAACATTCAGTACTTC. As protein: CASSVAGGAQNIQYF. Complete variable domain (other parts from reference TRBV9 and TRBJ2-4): DSGVTQTPKHLITATGQRVTLRCSPRSGDLSVYWYQQSLDQGLQFLIQYYNGEERAKGNILERFSAQQFPDLHSELNLSSLELGDSALYFCASSVAGGAQNIQYFGAGTRLSVL.